This T cell receptor beta chain was found in a study of T cell changes during pregnancy in multiple sclerosis. The CDR3 is made up of 14 amino acids. Germline CDR1 reads SGHAT; CDR2 reads FQNNGV. V dropped 3 bases and J dropped 7 bases, with 16 bases sitting between them. Assay used: immunoSEQ multiplex PCR; TCRdb lists only in-frame clones, some missing. The sample includes fewer than 20,000 clones, more than 70% seen only once; the top ten take approximately 9.1%. The sample was CD8+ T cells from peripheral blood mononuclear cells, taken after pregnancy. The chain recombines TRBV11-2 with TRBJ2-7; tentatively, D is TRBD2 (6 bases). This receptor was taken from a female donor with multiple sclerosis, enrolled in a pregnancy study. The CDR3 DNA reads as TGTGCCAGCAGCTTCGCCCGAGGGGCGGGAGAGCAGTACTTC. Translating gives CASSFARGAGEQYF.